A selection of T cell receptor beta chains follows, all from one sample in a study of blood T cell repertoires in COVID-19. Here immunoSEQ multiplex PCR was the method, and the copy in TCRdb shows in-frame clones only, minus some. The sample carries about 200,000 clones, about 85% recorded once. The sequenced material came from peripheral blood. Receptors originate from a woman older than 75 with acute or convalescent COVID-19. Both conserved end residues are part of each CDR3. D genes are given only for firm matches. Clone sizes are given selectively: once, few, many, or a class where the clone is expanded.

j_call clone_size d_call v_call cdr3_nt cdr3_aa
TRBJ2-7 NA TRBD2 TRBV7-2 TGTGCCTCACTAAGGGCGGCGGGAGAGTACGAGCAGTACTTC CASLRAAGEYEQYF
TRBJ1-1 NA NA TRBV28 TGTGCCAGCAGTGGCGGTGGGGGGGCAAACACTGAAGCTTTCTTT CASSGGGGANTEAFF
TRBJ2-5 NA TRBD2 TRBV24-1 TGTGCCACCAGTGACTGGACTAGCGGGACCCGAGGAACCCAGTACTTC CATSDWTSGTRGTQYF
TRBJ2-1 NA TRBD2 TRBV5-4 TGTGCCAGCAGCCGGACTAGCGACAATGAGCAGTTCTTC CASSRTSDNEQFF
TRBJ2-7 NA NA TRBV11-3 TGTGCCAGCAGCAAAGAGCAGGGAACCTACGAGCAGTACTTC CASSKEQGTYEQYF
TRBJ2-5 NA TRBD2 TRBV7-7 TGTGCTAGCAGCTTAGGGAGGGCCCAAGAGACCCAGTACTTC CASSLGRAQETQYF
TRBJ1-3 NA NA TRBV18 TGTGCCAGCTCACCCAGCCCGGCCGGCGGTGGAAACACCATATATTTT CASSPSPAGGGNTIYF
TRBJ2-2 NA NA TRBV4-3 TGCGCCAGCAGCCAAAACTCCCAACGGACCGGGGAGCTGTTTTTT CASSQNSQRTGELFF
TRBJ2-1 NA TRBD2 TRBV4-2 TGTGCCAGCAGCCAAGAGGGTCAGCGGGGGGGAGAGCAGTTCTTC CASSQEGQRGGEQFF
TRBJ2-7 NA NA TRBV18 TGTGCCAGCTCACCAGGGCGGGCTACCGAGCAGTACTTC CASSPGRATEQYF
TRBJ2-7 NA TRBD1 TRBV6-1 TGTGCCAGCAGTGACGCTGGGGACAGGACGAACTTC CASSDAGDRTNF
TRBJ1-1 NA NA TRBV28 TGTGCCAGCAGCTCGACAGGTCGGAACACTGAAGCTTTCTTT CASSSTGRNTEAFF
TRBJ1-5 NA NA TRBV27 TGTGCCAGCAGCCTTGCGGGATCACCCCAGCATTTT CASSLAGSPQHF
TRBJ1-3 NA NA TRBV6-6 TGTGCCAGCAGCTCCCCGGCGGTGCCCTCTGGAAACACCATATATTTT CASSSPAVPSGNTIYF
TRBJ2-3 few TRBD2 TRBV9 TGTGCCAGCAGCGTAGGGGGGAGACTAGCACGTTTGGATACGCAGTATTTT CASSVGGRLARLDTQYF